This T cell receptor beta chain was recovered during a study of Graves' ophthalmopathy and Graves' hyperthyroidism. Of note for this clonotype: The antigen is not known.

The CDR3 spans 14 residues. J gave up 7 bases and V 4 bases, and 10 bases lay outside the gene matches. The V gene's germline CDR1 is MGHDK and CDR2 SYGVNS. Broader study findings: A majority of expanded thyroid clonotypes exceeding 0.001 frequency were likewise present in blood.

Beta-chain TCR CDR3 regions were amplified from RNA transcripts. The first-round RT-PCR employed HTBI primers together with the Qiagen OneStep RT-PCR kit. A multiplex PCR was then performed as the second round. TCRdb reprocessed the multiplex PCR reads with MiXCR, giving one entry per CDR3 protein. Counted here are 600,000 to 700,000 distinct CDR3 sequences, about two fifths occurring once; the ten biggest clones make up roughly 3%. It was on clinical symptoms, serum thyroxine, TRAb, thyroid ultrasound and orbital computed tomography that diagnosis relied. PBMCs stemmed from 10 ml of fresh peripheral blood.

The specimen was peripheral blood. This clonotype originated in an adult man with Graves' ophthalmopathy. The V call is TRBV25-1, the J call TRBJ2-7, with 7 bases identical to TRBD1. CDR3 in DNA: TGTGCCAGCAGTGGGAGACAGGGACGAGGTGAGCAGTACTTC. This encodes CASSGRQGRGEQYF.